A selection of T cell receptor beta chains follows, all from one sample in a study of T cells in Graves' hyperthyroidism and ophthalmopathy. From the multiplex PCR reads, TCRdb called clonotypes with MiXCR, one entry per CDR3 protein. The sample has around 400,000 distinct CDR3 sequences, 13% to 15% seen once. Sequencing was done on a sample of blood. The receptors here all came from a woman aged 55-70 years with Graves' ophthalmopathy. CDR3s include the opening cysteine and the closing phenylalanine or tryptophan. Fields, in order: D gene, J gene, V gene, clone size, CDR3 protein, CDR3 DNA. The D gene is left open where the match is weak. Clone size, where shown, is once, few, many, or a class for clones that have expanded.

d_call: TRBD2
j_call: TRBJ2-4
v_call: TRBV5-1
clone_size: many
cdr3_aa: CASSLEGRDIQYF
cdr3_nt: TGCGCCAGCAGCTTGGAAGGGAGGGACATTCAGTACTTC

d_call: TRBD2
j_call: TRBJ2-7
v_call: TRBV5-1
clone_size: many
cdr3_aa: CASMLAGGREQYF
cdr3_nt: TGCGCCAGCATGTTAGCGGGAGGTCGCGAGCAGTACTTC

d_call: -
j_call: TRBJ2-1
v_call: TRBV29-1
clone_size: -
cdr3_aa: CSVLQSLAFEQFF
cdr3_nt: TGCAGCGTCTTACAATCTCTAGCGTTTGAGCAGTTCTTC

d_call: -
j_call: TRBJ1-5
v_call: TRBV16
clone_size: many
cdr3_aa: CASSQDRTDQPQHF
cdr3_nt: TGTGCCAGCAGCCAAGACAGGACGGATCAGCCCCAGCATTTT

d_call: -
j_call: TRBJ2-6
v_call: TRBV12-3/TRBV12-4
clone_size: -
cdr3_aa: CASSRESGANVLTF
cdr3_nt: TGTGCCAGCAGCCGGGAATCTGGGGCCAACGTCCTGACTTTC

d_call: -
j_call: TRBJ2-3
v_call: TRBV7-8
clone_size: many
cdr3_aa: CASSLVHRTDTQYF
cdr3_nt: TGTGCCAGCAGCTTAGTCCACCGCACAGATACGCAGTATTTT

d_call: TRBD1
j_call: TRBJ2-7
v_call: TRBV3-1
clone_size: many
cdr3_aa: CASSQGDSYEQYF
cdr3_nt: TGTGCCAGCAGCCAAGGGGACAGCTACGAGCAGTACTTC

d_call: TRBD1
j_call: TRBJ1-2
v_call: TRBV6-2/TRBV6-3
clone_size: -
cdr3_aa: CASSRDRVQGVGYTF
cdr3_nt: TGTGCCAGCAGCCGAGACAGGGTCCAGGGAGTAGGCTACACCTTC

d_call: -
j_call: TRBJ2-2
v_call: TRBV10-1
clone_size: many
cdr3_aa: CASSEHGNTGELFF
cdr3_nt: TGCGCCAGCAGTGAGCACGGTAACACCGGGGAGCTGTTTTTT

d_call: TRBD1
j_call: TRBJ1-2
v_call: TRBV3-1
clone_size: many
cdr3_aa: CASSQETTRTGNYGYTF
cdr3_nt: TGTGCCAGCAGCCAAGAGACAACTAGGACAGGGAATTATGGCTACACCTTC

d_call: TRBD2
j_call: TRBJ2-2
v_call: TRBV15
clone_size: many
cdr3_aa: CATSRDRAGGLAGELFF
cdr3_nt: TGTGCCACCAGCAGAGATCGGGCGGGAGGGCTTGCCGGGGAGCTGTTTTTT

d_call: -
j_call: TRBJ2-7
v_call: TRBV24-1
clone_size: -
cdr3_aa: CATSDPGSDEQYF
cdr3_nt: TGTGCCACCAGTGACCCCGGGTCGGACGAGCAGTACTTC

d_call: TRBD2
j_call: TRBJ2-7
v_call: TRBV7-8
clone_size: -
cdr3_aa: CASSPETSGSFDEQYF
cdr3_nt: TGTGCCAGCAGCCCAGAGACTAGCGGGAGTTTCGACGAGCAGTACTTC

d_call: TRBD2
j_call: TRBJ2-1
v_call: TRBV20-1
clone_size: -
cdr3_aa: CSARDLAGFHEQFF
cdr3_nt: TGCAGTGCTAGAGATCTAGCGGGATTTCATGAGCAGTTCTTC

d_call: -
j_call: TRBJ2-5
v_call: TRBV5-4
clone_size: -
cdr3_aa: CASSLMTDEETQYF
cdr3_nt: TGTGCCAGCAGCTTAATGACAGACGAAGAGACCCAGTACTTC

d_call: TRBD2
j_call: TRBJ2-1
v_call: TRBV24-1
clone_size: -
cdr3_aa: CATSDPGTSDNEQFF
cdr3_nt: TGTGCCACCAGTGATCCCGGGACTAGCGACAATGAGCAGTTCTTC

d_call: TRBD2
j_call: TRBJ2-5
v_call: TRBV6-1
clone_size: many
cdr3_aa: CASSELAGGGETQYF
cdr3_nt: TGTGCCAGCAGTGAATTAGCGGGAGGAGGAGAGACCCAGTACTTC